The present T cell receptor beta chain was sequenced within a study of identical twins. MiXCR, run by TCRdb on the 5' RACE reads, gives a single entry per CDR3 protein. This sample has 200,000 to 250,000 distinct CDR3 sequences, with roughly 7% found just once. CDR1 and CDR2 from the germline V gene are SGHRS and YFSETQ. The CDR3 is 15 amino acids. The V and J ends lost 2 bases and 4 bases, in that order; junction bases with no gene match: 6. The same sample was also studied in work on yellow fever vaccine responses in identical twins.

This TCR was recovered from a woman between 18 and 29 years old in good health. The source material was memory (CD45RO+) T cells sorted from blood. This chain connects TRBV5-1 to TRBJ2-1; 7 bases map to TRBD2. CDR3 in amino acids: CASSLLALGYNEQFF. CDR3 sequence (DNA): TGCGCCAGCAGCTTACTAGCGCTAGGTTACAATGAGCAGTTCTTC.